This T cell receptor beta chain is drawn from a study of T cell responses to AZD1222 COVID-19 vaccine. Germline loops: CDR1 MNHEY, CDR2 SVGEGT. The CDR3 sequence is 15 residues long. Unmatched junction bases numbered 3, after V lost 0 bases and J lost 1 base. Repertoires were generated with immunoSEQ multiplex PCR, while TCRdb's copy carries only in-frame clones and drops some. Seen here are 100,000 or so clones, over 75% observed once, and the top ten hold around 2.5%. Comment on this clone: The target antigen is unknown.

Broader study findings: The donors showed a predominance of white British ancestry and of females, with possible underestimation of clonal diversity.

The material was peripheral blood, obtained on day 0 of AZD1222 vaccination. This chain connects TRBV6-2 or TRBV6-3 to TRBJ2-7; 7 bases are shared with TRBD1. This TCR was recovered from an adult in good health. In nucleotides, the CDR3 is TGTGCCAGCAGTTACTCGAGGGACAGTTCCTACGAGCAGTACTTC. This sequence encodes CASSYSRDSSYEQYF.